The 13 T cell receptor beta chains listed next were all sequenced from one sample in a study of early T cells in non-severe SARS-CoV-2 infection (dated by TCRdb to the early 2020s). Library prep was done by 5' RACE. The sequencer listed for this sample is NextSeq 500. TCRdb reprocessed the public reads (quality trimming at Q25 with fastp, clone calling with MiXCR) and kept in-frame beta chains. Identical CDR3 protein sequences are pooled into one entry, listed with their most common genes and DNA. This sample holds approximately 70,000 distinct CDR3 sequences; under 15% were observed only once. Over 1% of the sample is held by the ten biggest clonotypes. Sequenced material: whole blood. Receptors originate from an adult who was a healthcare worker with PCR-confirmed SARS-CoV-2 infection or an uninfected control (not recorded which).

This clonotype was detected only a few times. J is TRBJ2-2 and V is TRBV27; possible D gene TRBD2, 5 bases. Per the germline V gene, CDR1 is MNHEY and CDR2 is SMNVEV (reference sequence). V lost 5 bases and J 6 bases, leaving 7 bases between the germline ends. The CDR3 loop spans 12 amino acids. CDR3 nucleotide sequence: TGTGCCAGCAGTGGAGGATCCGGGGAGCTGTTTTTT. Translation gives CASSGGSGELFF.

This clonotype showed up many times. This chain connects TRBV5-1 to TRBJ1-2; a weak D match, TRBD1 (5 bases). The CDR3 has 14 amino acids. V dropped 6 bases and J dropped 7 bases, with 19 bases sitting between them. CDR1 is SGHRS and CDR2 is YFSETQ in the germline V gene. The CDR3 region has the DNA TGCGCCAGCAAGGTGGAAGGGACCTTTGGTGGCTACACCTTC. This codes for CASKVEGTFGGYTF.

This clonotype was observed at least ten times. This chain uses TRBV20-1 with TRBJ2-1; D is unclear. The CDR3 has 12 residues. Deletions cut 1 base from V and 6 bases from J, with 7 bases between. Per the germline V gene, CDR1 is DFQATT and CDR2 is SNEGSKA (reference sequence). In nucleotides, the CDR3 is TGCAGTGCTAGAGGTGGACGCAATGAGCAGTTCTTC. This encodes CSARGGRNEQFF.

The table lists this clonotype with many counts. J is TRBJ2-1 and V is TRBV5-1; D gene uncertain. Germline lookup yields CDR1 SGHRS and CDR2 YFSETQ. The CDR3 runs to 15 residues. Trimming cost V 0 bases and J 1 base, with 8 bases left between them. CDR3 loop: CASSLVGESYNEQFF. Here the CDR3 DNA reads TGCGCCAGCAGCTTGGTAGGTGAGTCCTACAATGAGCAGTTCTTC.

This clonotype was seen a handful of times. J is TRBJ2-3 and V is TRBV7-2; unclear D gene. This CDR3 has 13 residues. The germline gives CDR1 SGHTA, CDR2 FQGNSA. The V and J ends lost 4 bases and 5 bases respectively, with 10 bases between them. The CDR3 reads CASSSFREDTQYF. The CDR3 DNA reads as TGTGCCAGCAGCTCCTTCAGAGAAGATACGCAGTATTTT.

The CDR3 DNA is TGTGCCAGCAGCCTCCAGGATGGCTTTGGGAGCAAGCAGTACTTC. Protein: CASSLQDGFGSKQYF. V gene TRBV7-8 combines with J gene TRBJ2-7, with D tentatively TRBD2 (5 bases). Germline values: CDR1 SGHVS, CDR2 FQNEAQ. CDR3 length equals 15 residues. V lost 5 bases and J lost 8, with 22 bases in between.

This clonotype was seen ten or more times. The CDR3 sequence: CASSFGLAGWADTQYF. CDR3 DNA: TGTGCCAGCAGCTTCGGACTAGCGGGGTGGGCAGATACGCAGTATTTT. The chain is built from TRBV9 and TRBJ2-3; 12 bases match TRBD2. The germline CDR1 and CDR2 sequences are SGDLS and YYNGEE. The CDR3 loop spans 16 amino acids. V gave up 4 bases and J gave up 4 bases; unmatched junction bases: 7.

This clonotype occurred many times. The rearrangement joins TRBV19 to TRBJ1-1; no clear D gene. The germline CDR1 and CDR2 sequences are LNHDA and SQIVND (reference sequence). Trimming shortened V by 8 bases and J by 1 base, and 8 bases separated the two germline ends. The CDR3 sequence is 12 residues long. The CDR3 loop is CASSVENTEAFF. The CDR3 DNA follows: TGTGCCAGTTCGGTGGAGAACACTGAAGCTTTCTTT.

Ten or more counts support this clonotype. The V and J genes are TRBV30 and TRBJ2-3; no clear D gene. Trimming left V 7 bases short and J 1 base short, with 9 bases between. Germline V lookup: CDR1 GTSNPN, CDR2 SVGIG (reference sequence). The CDR3 runs 12 residues. This CDR3 is CALQLGTDTQYF. CDR3 nucleotide sequence: TGTGCCTTACAGCTAGGCACAGATACGCAGTATTTT. Variable domain in full (rest from reference TRBV30 and TRBJ2-3): SQTIHQWPATLVQPVGSPLSLECTVEGTSNPNLYWYRQAAGRGLQLLFYSVGIGQISSEVPQNLSASRPQDRQFILSSKKLLLSDSGFYLCALQLGTDTQYFGPGTRLTVL.

This clonotype has a count of ten or more. J is TRBJ2-1 and V is TRBV7-8, with D possibly being TRBD2 (7 bases). In germline, CDR1 is SGHVS, CDR2 FQNEAQ. CDR3 size: 16 residues. V lost 6 bases and J lost 6, with 21 bases in between. CDR3 protein: CASRPTRGAPTNEQFF. CDR3 DNA: TGTGCCAGCAGGCCGACACGGGGGGCCCCGACCAATGAGCAGTTCTTC.

This clonotype was picked up many times. The chain carries TRBV7-8 and TRBJ2-2; the match to TRBD2 covers 7 bases. The CDR3 sequence is 16 residues long. From germline, CDR1 is SGHVS and CDR2 FQNEAQ. Unmatched junction bases numbered 8, after V lost 5 bases and J lost 2 bases. CDR3 nucleotides: TGTGCCAGCAGCCTTATTGGACTAGTTAACACCGGGGAGCTGTTTTTT. Its translation: CASSLIGLVNTGELFF.

In this sample, this clonotype turned up many times. The V gene is TRBV9, the J gene TRBJ1-3; a possible D gene is TRBD1 (6 bases). Germline V gene lookup returns CDR1 SGDLS and CDR2 YYNGEE. This CDR3 has 13 residues. The V end was cut by 7 bases, the J end by 8 bases, with 16 bases between. CDR3 in DNA: TGTGCCAGCTCCCGGGGGGGGCTAGACACCATATATTTT. Translation: CASSRGGLDTIYF.

The table lists this clonotype with many counts. The gene calls are TRBV7-2 and TRBJ2-2; D uncertain. CDR3 length equals 13 residues. Germline V CDR1 and CDR2: SGHTA, FQGNSA. V was cut by 7 bases and J by 5 bases, with 11 bases left in between. The CDR3, as DNA: TGTGCCAGCACCCCTGGTCGGACCGGGGAGCTGTTTTTT. Translating gives CASTPGRTGELFF.